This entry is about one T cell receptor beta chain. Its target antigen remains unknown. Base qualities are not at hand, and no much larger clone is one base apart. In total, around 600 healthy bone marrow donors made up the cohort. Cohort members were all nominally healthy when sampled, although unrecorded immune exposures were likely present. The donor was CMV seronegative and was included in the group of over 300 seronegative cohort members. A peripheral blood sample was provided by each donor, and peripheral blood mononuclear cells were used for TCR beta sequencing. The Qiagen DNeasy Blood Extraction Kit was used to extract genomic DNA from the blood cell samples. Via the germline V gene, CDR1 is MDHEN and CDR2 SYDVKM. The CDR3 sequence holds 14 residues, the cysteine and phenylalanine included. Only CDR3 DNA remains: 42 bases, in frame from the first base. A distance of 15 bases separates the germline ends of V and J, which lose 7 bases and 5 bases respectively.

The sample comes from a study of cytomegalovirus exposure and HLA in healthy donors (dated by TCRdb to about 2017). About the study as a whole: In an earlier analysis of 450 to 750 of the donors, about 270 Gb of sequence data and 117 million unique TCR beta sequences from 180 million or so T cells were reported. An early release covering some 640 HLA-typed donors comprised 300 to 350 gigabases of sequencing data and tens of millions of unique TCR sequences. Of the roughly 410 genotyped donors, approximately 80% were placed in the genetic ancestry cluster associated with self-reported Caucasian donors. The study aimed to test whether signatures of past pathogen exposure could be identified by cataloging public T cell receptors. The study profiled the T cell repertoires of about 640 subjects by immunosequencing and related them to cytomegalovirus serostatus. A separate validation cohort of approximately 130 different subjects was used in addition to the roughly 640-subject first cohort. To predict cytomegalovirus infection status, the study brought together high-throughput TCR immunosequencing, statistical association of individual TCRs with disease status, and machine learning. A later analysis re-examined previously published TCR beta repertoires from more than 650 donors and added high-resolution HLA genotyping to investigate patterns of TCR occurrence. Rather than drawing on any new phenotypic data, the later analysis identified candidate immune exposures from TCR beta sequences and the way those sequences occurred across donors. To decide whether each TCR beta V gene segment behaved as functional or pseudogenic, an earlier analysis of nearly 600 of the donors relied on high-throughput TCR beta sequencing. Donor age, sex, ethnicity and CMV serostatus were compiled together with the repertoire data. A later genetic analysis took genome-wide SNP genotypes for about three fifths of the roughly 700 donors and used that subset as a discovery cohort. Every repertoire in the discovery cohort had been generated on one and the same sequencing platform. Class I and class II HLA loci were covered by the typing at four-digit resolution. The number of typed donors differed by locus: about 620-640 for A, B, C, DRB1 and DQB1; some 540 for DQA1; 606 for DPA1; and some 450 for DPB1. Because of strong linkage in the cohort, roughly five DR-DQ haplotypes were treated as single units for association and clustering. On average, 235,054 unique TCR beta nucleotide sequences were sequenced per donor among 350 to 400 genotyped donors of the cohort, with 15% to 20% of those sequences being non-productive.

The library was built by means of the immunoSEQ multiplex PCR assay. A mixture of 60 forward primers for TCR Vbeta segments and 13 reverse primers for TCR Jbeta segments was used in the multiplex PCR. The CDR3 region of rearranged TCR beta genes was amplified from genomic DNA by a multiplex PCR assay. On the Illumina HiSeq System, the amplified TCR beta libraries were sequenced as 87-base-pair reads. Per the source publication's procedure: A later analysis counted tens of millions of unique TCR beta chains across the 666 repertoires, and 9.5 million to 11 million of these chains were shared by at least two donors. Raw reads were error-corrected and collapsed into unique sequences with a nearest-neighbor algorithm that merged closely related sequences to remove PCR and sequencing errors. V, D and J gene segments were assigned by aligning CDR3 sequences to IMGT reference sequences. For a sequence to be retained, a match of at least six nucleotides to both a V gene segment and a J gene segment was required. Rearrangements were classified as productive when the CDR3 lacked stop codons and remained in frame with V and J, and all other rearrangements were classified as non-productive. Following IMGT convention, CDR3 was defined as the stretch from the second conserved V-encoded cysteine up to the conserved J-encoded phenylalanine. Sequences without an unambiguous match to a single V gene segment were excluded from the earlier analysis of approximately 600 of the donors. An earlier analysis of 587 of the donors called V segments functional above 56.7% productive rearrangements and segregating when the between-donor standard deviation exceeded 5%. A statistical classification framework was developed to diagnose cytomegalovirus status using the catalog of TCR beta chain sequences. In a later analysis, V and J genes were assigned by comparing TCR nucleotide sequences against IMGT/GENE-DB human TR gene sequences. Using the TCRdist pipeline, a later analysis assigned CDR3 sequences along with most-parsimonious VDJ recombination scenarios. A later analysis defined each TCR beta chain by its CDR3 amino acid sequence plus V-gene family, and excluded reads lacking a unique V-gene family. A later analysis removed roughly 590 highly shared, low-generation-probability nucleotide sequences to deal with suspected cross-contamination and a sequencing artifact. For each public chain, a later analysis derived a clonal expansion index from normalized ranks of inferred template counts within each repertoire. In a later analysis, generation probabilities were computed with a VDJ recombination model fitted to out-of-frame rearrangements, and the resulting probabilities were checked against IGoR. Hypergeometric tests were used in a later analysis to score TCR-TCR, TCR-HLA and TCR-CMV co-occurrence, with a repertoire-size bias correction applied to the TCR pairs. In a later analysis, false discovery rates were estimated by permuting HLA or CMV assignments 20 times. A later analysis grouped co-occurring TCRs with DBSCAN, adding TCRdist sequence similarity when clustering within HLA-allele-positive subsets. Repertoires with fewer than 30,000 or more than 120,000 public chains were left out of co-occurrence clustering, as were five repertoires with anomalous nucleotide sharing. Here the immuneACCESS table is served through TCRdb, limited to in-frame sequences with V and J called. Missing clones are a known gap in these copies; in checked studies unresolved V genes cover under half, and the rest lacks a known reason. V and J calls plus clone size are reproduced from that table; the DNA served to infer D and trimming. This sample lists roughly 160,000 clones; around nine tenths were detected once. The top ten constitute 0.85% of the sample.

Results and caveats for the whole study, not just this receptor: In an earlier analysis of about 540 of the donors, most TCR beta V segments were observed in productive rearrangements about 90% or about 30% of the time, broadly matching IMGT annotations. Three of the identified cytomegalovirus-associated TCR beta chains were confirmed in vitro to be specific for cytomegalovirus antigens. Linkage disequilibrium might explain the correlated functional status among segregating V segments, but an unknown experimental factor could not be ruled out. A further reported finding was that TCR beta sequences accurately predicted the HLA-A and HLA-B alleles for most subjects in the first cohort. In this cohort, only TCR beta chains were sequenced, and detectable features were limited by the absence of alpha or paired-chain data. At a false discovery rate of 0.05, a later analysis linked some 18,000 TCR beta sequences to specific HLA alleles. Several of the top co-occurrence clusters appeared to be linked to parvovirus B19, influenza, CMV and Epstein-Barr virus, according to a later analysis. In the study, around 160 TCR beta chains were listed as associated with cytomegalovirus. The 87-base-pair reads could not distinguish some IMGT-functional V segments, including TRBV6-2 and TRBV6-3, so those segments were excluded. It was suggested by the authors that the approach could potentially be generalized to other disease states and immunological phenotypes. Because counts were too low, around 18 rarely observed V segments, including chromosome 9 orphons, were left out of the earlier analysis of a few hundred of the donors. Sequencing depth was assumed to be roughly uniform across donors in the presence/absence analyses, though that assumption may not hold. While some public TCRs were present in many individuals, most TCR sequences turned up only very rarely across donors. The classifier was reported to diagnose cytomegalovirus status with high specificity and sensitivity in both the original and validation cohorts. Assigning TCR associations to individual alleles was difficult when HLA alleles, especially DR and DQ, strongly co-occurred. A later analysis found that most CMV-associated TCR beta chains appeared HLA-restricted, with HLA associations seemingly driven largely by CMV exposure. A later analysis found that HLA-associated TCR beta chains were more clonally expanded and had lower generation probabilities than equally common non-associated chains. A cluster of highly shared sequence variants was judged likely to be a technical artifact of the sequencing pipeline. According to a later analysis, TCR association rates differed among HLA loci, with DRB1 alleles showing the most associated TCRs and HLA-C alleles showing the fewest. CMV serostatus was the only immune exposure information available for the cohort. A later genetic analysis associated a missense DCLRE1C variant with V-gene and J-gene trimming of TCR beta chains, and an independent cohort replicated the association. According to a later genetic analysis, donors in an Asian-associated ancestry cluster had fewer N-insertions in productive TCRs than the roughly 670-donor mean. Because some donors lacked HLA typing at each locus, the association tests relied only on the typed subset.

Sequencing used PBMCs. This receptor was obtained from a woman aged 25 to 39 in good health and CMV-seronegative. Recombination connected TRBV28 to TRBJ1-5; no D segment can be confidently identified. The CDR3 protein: CASIFSRLDQPQHF. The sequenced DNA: TGTGCCAGCATCTTCTCTAGGTTAGATCAGCCCCAGCATTTT.